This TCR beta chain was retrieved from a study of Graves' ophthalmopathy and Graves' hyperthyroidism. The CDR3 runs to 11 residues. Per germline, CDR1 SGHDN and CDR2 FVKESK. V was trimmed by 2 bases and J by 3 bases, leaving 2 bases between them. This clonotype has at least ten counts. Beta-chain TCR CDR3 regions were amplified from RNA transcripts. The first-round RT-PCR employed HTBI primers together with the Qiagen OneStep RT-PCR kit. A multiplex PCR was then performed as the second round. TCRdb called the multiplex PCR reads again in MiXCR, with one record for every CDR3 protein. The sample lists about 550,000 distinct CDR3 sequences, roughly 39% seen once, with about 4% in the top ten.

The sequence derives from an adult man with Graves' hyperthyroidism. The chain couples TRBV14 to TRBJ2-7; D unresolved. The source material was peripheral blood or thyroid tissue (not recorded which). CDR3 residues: CASSQSYEQYF. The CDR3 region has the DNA TGTGCCAGCAGCCAAAGCTACGAGCAGTACTTC.